This TCR beta chain comes out of a study of cytomegalovirus exposure and HLA in healthy donors. Study context: Genotyping showed roughly 83% of approximately 430 donors falling in the Caucasian-associated ancestry cluster. Study results and caveats: In a later analysis, productive TCRs from donors in an Asian-associated ancestry cluster reportedly carried fewer N-insertions than the cohort mean. Researchers had no immune exposure information except CMV serostatus available.

This clone was picked up one time. Its antigen is unidentified. Germline CDR1 reads SGHTA; CDR2 reads FQGNSA. This CDR3 is 15 amino acids long. J gave up 2 bases and V 0 bases, and 4 bases lay outside the gene matches. The study ran its PCR with 60 Vbeta and 13 Jbeta primers. The data were produced by immunoSEQ multiplex PCR, yet TCRdb's version contains in-frame clones alone and is incomplete. Among about 170,000 clones, 80% were seen once, and the ten largest hold under 6%. This chain connects TRBV7-2 to TRBJ2-7; 7 positions match TRBD2. The material sequenced was PBMCs. This sequence originates from a woman between 50 and 59 years old in good health and CMV-seropositive. CDR3 protein: CASSLAGGGAYEQYF. In nucleotides, the CDR3 is TGTGCCAGCAGCTTAGCGGGTGGGGGGGCCTACGAGCAGTACTTC.